The 24 T cell receptor beta chains in this list originate from one sample, sequenced in a study of patients and donors after allogeneic stem cell transplantation. TCRdb re-analysed the RT-PCR reads in MiXCR, keeping a single row per CDR3 protein. The sample records about 160,000 distinct CDR3 sequences, 25% to 35% being singletons. The sequencing input was blood, either unsorted or a sorted T cell fraction (not recorded which). Receptors originate from a human donor who was either an allogeneic HSCT recipient or a stem cell or donor lymphocyte infusion donor (not recorded which). It is not recorded whose cells these are; they may come from a transplant donor.

The chain has TRBV20-1 and TRBJ1-1; D is unresolved. This CDR3 is 15 amino acids long. Trimming stripped 6 bases from V and 2 bases from J, with 19 bases between. The germline V gene encodes CDR1 DFQATT and CDR2 SNEGSKA (reference sequence). Written as DNA, the CDR3 is TGCAGTGCCATACCGTCGGGCAGACTAAACACTGAAGCTTTCTTT. This gives the protein CSAIPSGRLNTEAFF.

V usage is TRBV27 and J usage is TRBJ2-1, with 11 bases lining up with TRBD2. The V and J ends lost 9 bases and 6 bases, in that order; junction bases with no gene match: 1. CDR1 and CDR2 from the germline V gene are MNHEY and SMNVEV (reference sequence). The CDR3 spans 12 residues. CDR3 nucleotide sequence: TGTGCCAGTGGGACTAGCGGCAATGAGCAGTTCTTC. This gives the protein CASGTSGNEQFF.

The chain joins TRBV7-2 to TRBJ2-5; 7 bases align to TRBD1. The CDR3 is made up of 14 amino acids. Trimming cost V 1 base and J 5 bases; bases outside gene matches: 4. Per germline, CDR1 SGHTA and CDR2 FQGNSA. CDR3 coding DNA: TGTGCCAGCAGCTTAGTCGCCAGGGGGGAGACCCAGTACTTC. It encodes CASSLVARGETQYF.

A few counts support this clonotype. The chain joins TRBV18 to TRBJ2-7; D not resolved. Trimming took 0 bases from V and 2 from J, leaving 5 bases between them. CDR3 length: 13 amino acids. Germline assignment: CDR1 KGHSH and CDR2 LQKENI. This chain's CDR3 is CASSPPTAYEQYF. In nucleotides, the CDR3 is TGTGCCAGCTCACCACCTACTGCCTACGAGCAGTACTTC.

This clonotype was seen only once. The rearrangement uses TRBV13 and TRBJ2-7; maybe TRBD1 (6 bases). This CDR3 spans 12 amino acids. In germline, CDR1 is PRHDT, CDR2 FYEKMQ (reference sequence). The V end lost 8 bases, the J end lost 3 bases, and 11 bases lay between the germline ends. CDR3 sequence reads: CASSDRFYEQYF. Here the CDR3 DNA reads TGTGCCAGCTCGGACAGATTCTACGAGCAGTACTTC. Using reference TRBV13 and TRBJ2-7 for the parts outside the CDR3, the full variable domain is AAGVIQSPRHLIKEKRETATLKCYPIPRHDTVYWYQQGPGQDPQFLISFYEKMQSDKGSIPDRFSAQQFSDYHSELNMSSLELGDSALYFCASSDRFYEQYFGPGTRLTVT.

The sample holds one count of this clonotype. The chain combines TRBV7-8 with TRBJ1-3, with D unresolved. CDR1 SGHVS and CDR2 FQNEAQ come from the germline V gene. V dropped 2 bases and J dropped 8 bases, with 10 bases sitting between them. The CDR3 loop spans 13 amino acids. The DNA for the CDR3 is TGTGCCAGCAGCTTACAATACGGCGACACCATATATTTT. Translating it yields CASSLQYGDTIYF.

The chain joins TRBV20-1 to TRBJ1-2; weak D call: TRBD1 (5 bases). Looked up from germline, CDR1 is DFQATT and CDR2 is SNEGSKA (reference sequence). V was clipped by 6 bases and J by 8 bases, with 16 bases between them. This CDR3 contains 12 residues. DNA for the CDR3: TGCAGTGCCGCTACTGGGGCTCTGGGCTACACCTTC. This encodes CSAATGALGYTF.

This clonotype was recorded a few times. The J gene is TRBJ2-2, the V gene TRBV2, with TRBD1 as a possible D gene (6 bases). The V end was cut by 6 bases, the J end by 7 bases, with 15 bases between. The CDR3 loop spans 14 amino acids. The germline V gene has CDR1 SNHLY and CDR2 FYNNEI. CDR3 nucleotides: TGTGCCAGCAGACAGGGAATTTTCGGCGGGGAGCTGTTTTTT. It yields the protein CASRQGIFGGELFF.

This clonotype was seen many times. The gene calls are TRBV12-3 or TRBV12-4 and TRBJ1-2, with D possibly being TRBD1 (6 bases). The V end lost 2 bases, the J end lost 8 bases, and 9 bases lay between the germline ends. The CDR3 spans 12 residues. This CDR3 is CASSLLRGGYTF. Here the CDR3 DNA reads TGTGCCAGCAGTTTACTCAGGGGAGGCTACACCTTC.

There are a few counts of this clonotype. The gene calls are TRBV6-5 and TRBJ2-7; 13 bases are shared with TRBD2. Germline CDR1 reads MNHEY; CDR2 reads SVGAGI. Trimming cost V 6 bases and J 3 bases; bases outside gene matches: 5. The CDR3 covers 15 residues. This CDR3 reads CASSPGTSGVYEQYF. The CDR3 nucleotides are TGTGCCAGCAGCCCAGGGACTAGCGGGGTCTACGAGCAGTACTTC.

The rearrangement joins TRBV28 to TRBJ2-2; TRBD2 matches 14 bases. V lost 8 bases to trimming and J lost 6 bases; unmatched junction nucleotides: 8. The CDR3 length is 16 residues. CDR1 MDHEN and CDR2 SYDVKM come from the germline V gene. In DNA form, the CDR3 reads TGTGCCAGCTTACAATCGGGACTAGCGGGAGCCGGGGAGCTGTTTTTT. This translates into CASLQSGLAGAGELFF.

This clonotype was seen ten or more times. This rearrangement joins TRBV29-1 to TRBJ1-2; D is ambiguous. The CDR3 has 12 amino acids. Germline V gene sequence: CDR1 SQVTM, CDR2 ANQGSEA. Trimming cost V 7 bases and J 4 bases, with 13 bases left between them. CDR3 coding DNA: TGCAGCGCAAGCGGCAGGTTCTATGGCTACACCTTC. It encodes CSASGRFYGYTF.

This clonotype was detected only a few times. The V gene is TRBV21-1, the J gene TRBJ1-1. TRBV21-1 is flagged as a pseudogene. This CDR3 spans 15 amino acids. This CDR3 is CASSSRGQQEKKAFF. The CDR3 coding sequence is TGTGCCAGCAGCTCCCGAGGGCAACAGGAGAAAAAAGCTTTCTTT.

The CDR3 is CASKGNYPYEQYF. CDR3 nucleotides: TGTGCCAGCAAAGGGAACTACCCTTACGAGCAGTACTTC. The genes are TRBV25-1 and TRBJ2-7; unclear D gene. V lost 7 bases, J lost 4 bases, and 14 bases lay in between. The CDR3 spans 13 residues. Germline loops: CDR1 MGHDK, CDR2 SYGVNS.

The J gene is TRBJ2-5, the V gene TRBV5-8, with TRBD2 matching over 9 bases. V was pared by 2 bases and J by 4 bases, with 3 bases of the junction left unmatched. CDR1 is SGHTS, CDR2 YDEGEE, per germline. CDR3 length: 14 amino acids. The CDR3 reads CASSFRTSVETQYF. For the CDR3, the DNA is TGTGCCAGCAGCTTCAGGACTAGCGTAGAGACCCAGTACTTC. The full variable domain, its missing parts supplied by reference TRBV5-8 and TRBJ2-5, is EAGVTQSPTHLIKTRGQQATLRCSPISGHTSVYWYQQALGLGLQFLLWYDEGEERNRGNFPPRFSGRQFPNYSSELNVNALELEDSALYLCASSFRTSVETQYFGPGTRLLVL.

The chain employs TRBV7-9 and TRBJ2-5; D unclear. This CDR3 is built from 14 residues. CDR1 is SEHNR, CDR2 FQNEAQ, per germline (reference sequence). V lost 0 bases and J 6 bases, leaving 11 bases between the germline ends. The CDR3 protein is CASSLAAAVKTQYF. For the CDR3, the DNA is TGTGCCAGCAGCTTAGCGGCCGCTGTCAAGACCCAGTACTTC.

The chain combines TRBV28 with TRBJ1-1; D unresolved. Between the trimmed V and J ends, which lost 5 bases and 1 base, there was a span of 8 bases. The CDR3 has 13 amino acids. The germline CDR1 and CDR2 sequences are MDHEN and SYDVKM. The CDR3 region is CASSPYKNTEAFF. The CDR3 DNA is TGTGCCAGCAGTCCATACAAGAACACTGAAGCTTTCTTT.

The chain has TRBV7-9 and TRBJ1-5; D gene unclear. The CDR3 has 12 residues. CDR1 is SEHNR, CDR2 FQNEAQ, per germline (reference sequence). Trimming removed 3 bases at V and 5 bases at J, with 5 bases between. CDR3 loop: CASSLQDQPQHF. CDR3 in DNA: TGTGCCAGCAGCTTGCAAGATCAGCCCCAGCATTTT.

The chain joins TRBV6-5 to TRBJ2-5, with 13 nucleotides matching TRBD2. The CDR3 is 16 amino acids. V shed 2 bases, J shed 1 base, and the junction held 1 base outside the gene matches. From germline, CDR1 is MNHEY and CDR2 SVGAGI. CDR3 sequence (DNA): TGTGCCAGCAGTTACGGGACTAGCGGGACCCAAGAGACCCAGTACTTC. As protein: CASSYGTSGTQETQYF.

The chain links TRBV6-2 or TRBV6-3 to TRBJ1-1; 7 bases align to TRBD1. Trimming at V came to 7 bases and at J to 7 bases, leaving 9 bases not matched to a gene. CDR3 size: 13 residues. Germline lookup yields CDR1 MNHEY and CDR2 SVGEGT. The CDR3 region is CASTPSRDSEAFF. CDR3 bases: TGTGCCAGCACCCCTTCCAGGGACAGTGAAGCTTTCTTT.

This chain's CDR3 is CASSLEAGRDGYTF. In DNA form, the CDR3 reads TGCGCCAGCAGCTTGGAGGCAGGGCGTGATGGCTACACCTTC. The chain is built from TRBV5-1 and TRBJ1-2; D may be TRBD1 (5 bases). Trimming took off 0 bases at V and 6 bases at J, with 12 bases between the two ends. The CDR3 sequence is 14 residues long. Germline values: CDR1 SGHRS, CDR2 YFSETQ.

This chain uses TRBV4-1 with TRBJ2-7, with D perhaps matching TRBD2 (6 bases). With 0 bases removed from V and 2 bases from J, the gap between germline ends came to 14 bases. Looked up from germline, CDR1 is MGHRA and CDR2 is YSYEKL. The CDR3 covers 16 residues. CDR3 residues: CASSQDGRLGTYEQYF. CDR3 nucleotide sequence: TGCGCCAGCAGCCAAGATGGGAGGTTAGGGACCTACGAGCAGTACTTC.

The chain is built from TRBV20-1 and TRBJ2-7; 14 nucleotides line up with TRBD2. The junction had 11 bases not matched to a gene; V was cut back by 0 bases and J by 4 bases. This CDR3 is built from 18 residues. The germline V gene has CDR1 DFQATT and CDR2 SNEGSKA (reference sequence). The CDR3 coding sequence is TGCAGTGCTAGAGATCAGAGGACTAGCGGGAGGTCTTTGTACGAGCAGTACTTC. Amino acids: CSARDQRTSGRSLYEQYF.

This chain joins TRBV18 and TRBJ1-5; tentatively, D is TRBD1 (5 bases). Trimming left V 3 bases short and J 5 bases short, with 11 bases between. CDR1 is KGHSH, CDR2 LQKENI, per germline. The length of the CDR3 is 14 residues. CDR3 bases: TGTGCCAGCTCACCGGCTAGAGGGGATCAGCCCCAGCATTTT. It yields the protein CASSPARGDQPQHF.